This is a list of T cell receptor beta chains from one sample in a study. MiXCR, applied by TCRdb to the 5' RACE reads, yields one record per CDR3 protein. In the table there are about 47,000 distinct CDR3 sequences, 28% of which are singletons. Sequencing input: naive CD4+ T cells sorted from blood. The receptors come from a female donor with breast cancer. Each CDR3 is given with its conserved first and last residue. Fields, in order: clone size, D gene, V gene, J gene, CDR3 DNA, CDR3 protein. D genes are given only for firm matches. Clone size is not always given. Where it is, it says once, few, many or a class for expanded clones.

>.|TRBD2|TRBV5-1|TRBJ2-1
TGCGCCAGCAGCTTAGGCGGGAGTGATGAGCAGTTCTTC
CASSLGGSDEQFF
>many|.|TRBV6-1|TRBJ2-2
TGTGCCAGCAGGGACTTACATAACACCGGGGAGCTGTTTTTT
CASRDLHNTGELFF
>.|.|TRBV5-1|TRBJ1-1
TGCGCCAGCAGCTTGGATGGGAGACTTGAAGCTTTCTTT
CASSLDGRLEAFF
>few|.|TRBV3-2|TRBJ2-3
TGTGCCAGCAACGCCCCCCATGGCGTACCTAGCACAGATACGCAGTATTTT
CASNAPHGVPSTDTQYF
>few|TRBD1|TRBV10-3|TRBJ1-1
TGTGCCATCAGTGGGGGACAGGGGGCGTTGGACACTGAAGCTTTCTTT
CAISGGQGALDTEAFF
>.|.|TRBV7-2|TRBJ2-7
TGTGCCAGCGGGAGGTCCTACGAGCAGTACTTC
CASGRSYEQYF
>many|.|TRBV7-3|TRBJ2-3
TGTGCCAGCAGCCCCCTGACAGCTTCAGATACGCAGTATTTT
CASSPLTASDTQYF
>few|.|TRBV4-1|TRBJ2-1
TGCGCCAGCAGCCTACGGACGGAATCCTACAATGAGCAGTTCTTC
CASSLRTESYNEQFF
>few|.|TRBV28|TRBJ2-2
TGTGCCAGCACCAAGAGGTCCGGGGAGCTGTTTTTT
CASTKRSGELFF
>.|TRBD1|TRBV20-1|TRBJ1-5
TGCGGTGCTAGGCGGGACAGCGTTAATCAGCCCCAGCATTTT
CGARRDSVNQPQHF
>.|TRBD2|TRBV3-1|TRBJ2-5
TGTGCCAGCAGCCCGGGACTAGCAGGGACCCAGTACTTC
CASSPGLAGTQYF
>many|.|TRBV11-2|TRBJ1-2
TGTGCCAGCAGCTTAGATCTACGATTATATGGCTACACCTTC
CASSLDLRLYGYTF
>.|.|TRBV5-1|TRBJ2-3
TGCGCCAGCAATCCTCAGGGGGGCCAGTTGGATACGCAGTATTTT
CASNPQGGQLDTQYF
>few|.|TRBV20-1|TRBJ2-1
TGCAGTGCTAGATTACCCCGTAGGGGGAATGAGCAGTTCTTC
CSARLPRRGNEQFF
>few|TRBD2|TRBV15|TRBJ2-1
TGTGCCACCAGCAGAGATCCAGGACTAGCGGGAGGTGAGCAGTTCTTC
CATSRDPGLAGGEQFF
>few|.|TRBV5-5|TRBJ2-5
TGTGCCAGCAGCTTAGGCAACCAAGAGACCCAGTACTTC
CASSLGNQETQYF
>medium-sized|TRBD1|TRBV6-5|TRBJ1-6
TGTGCCAGCAGTTACTCGGGGGCAGGGGGGAATTCACCCCTCCACTTT
CASSYSGAGGNSPLHF
>.|.|TRBV5-1|TRBJ2-1
TGCGCCAGCAGCTTGGGCAACTATAATGAGCAGTTCTTC
CASSLGNYNEQFF
>many|.|TRBV9|TRBJ1-1
TGTGCCAGCAGCTCCAGCGCCACGGACACTGAAGCTTTCTTT
CASSSSATDTEAFF
>many|.|TRBV4-2|TRBJ1-5
TGTGCCAGCAGTCAAGACCATAATCAGCCCCAGCATTTT
CASSQDHNQPQHF
>.|.|TRBV21-1|TRBJ2-1
TGTGCCAGCAGCCTAAGTTGGAGGGGGGAGTGGCAGTTCTTC
CASSLSWRGEWQFF
>few|.|TRBV7-3|TRBJ2-5
TGTGCCAGCAGCGCCTCTAGGGGGGGGACCCAGTACTTC
CASSASRGGTQYF
>.|TRBD2|TRBV5-1|TRBJ2-3
TGCGCCAGCAGCTTGGGTACTAGCGGGAGCCAAGATACGCGGTATTTT
CASSLGTSGSQDTRYF
>few|.|TRBV6-6|TRBJ1-1
TGTGCCAGCAGTTACTCGACTGGTGGGGCCTCGAACACTGAAGCTTTCTTT
CASSYSTGGASNTEAFF
>.|.|TRBV12-3/TRBV12-4|TRBJ1-1
TGTGCCAGCAGCCGGGAGCGGGTTTGGGCTTTCTTT
CASSRERVWAFF
>.|TRBD1|TRBV7-9|TRBJ1-2
TGTGCCAGCAGTTCCGGGACAGGGTCACACTATGGCTACACCTTC
CASSSGTGSHYGYTF
>few|.|TRBV19|TRBJ2-1
TGTGCCAGTAGAGTAGATCGGTACAATGAGCAGTTCTTC
CASRVDRYNEQFF
>many|TRBD1|TRBV6-2/TRBV6-3|TRBJ1-5
TGTGCCAGCAGTCCGGGACAGGGGAGGCCCAGTGGCAATCAGCCCCAGCATTTT
CASSPGQGRPSGNQPQHF
>few|TRBD1|TRBV5-1|TRBJ2-2
TGCGCCAGCGGGACAGCAAACACCGGGGAGCTGTTTTTT
CASGTANTGELFF
>.|.|TRBV10-2|TRBJ1-5
TGCGCCAGCAGTACCCAGGGAGGGCAGCCCCAGCATTTT
CASSTQGGQPQHF
>few|TRBD2|TRBV6-2/TRBV6-3|TRBJ2-1
TGTGCCAGCAGTTACGAAGGGCGGGAGGGCCGAGGTGAGCAGTTCTTC
CASSYEGREGRGEQFF
>.|TRBD2|TRBV9|TRBJ2-1
TGTGCCAGCAGCGCTTCCGTTGGGGGACTAGCGGGCCAGGGCTCCTACAATGAGCAGTTCTTC
CASSASVGGLAGQGSYNEQFF
>few|.|TRBV3-1|TRBJ2-4
TGTGCCAGCAGCCGGGCGGCCACCGGAGGAAACATTCAGTACTTC
CASSRAATGGNIQYF